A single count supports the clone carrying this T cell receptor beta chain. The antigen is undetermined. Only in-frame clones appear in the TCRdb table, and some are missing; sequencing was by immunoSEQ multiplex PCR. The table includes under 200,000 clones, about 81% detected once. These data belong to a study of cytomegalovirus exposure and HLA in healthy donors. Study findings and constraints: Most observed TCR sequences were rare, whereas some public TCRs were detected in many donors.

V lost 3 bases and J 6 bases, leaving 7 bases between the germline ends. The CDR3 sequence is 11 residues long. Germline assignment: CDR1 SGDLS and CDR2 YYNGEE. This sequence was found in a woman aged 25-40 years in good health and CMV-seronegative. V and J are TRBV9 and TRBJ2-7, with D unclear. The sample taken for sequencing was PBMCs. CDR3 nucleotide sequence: TGTGCCAGCAGCGACCCGGGCGAGCAGTACTTC. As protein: CASSDPGEQYF. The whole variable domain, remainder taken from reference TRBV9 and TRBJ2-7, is DSGVTQTPKHLITATGQRVTLRCSPRSGDLSVYWYQQSLDQGLQFLIQYYNGEERAKGNILERFSAQQFPDLHSELNLSSLELGDSALYFCASSDPGEQYFGPGTRLTVT.